This TCR beta chain came from a study of cytomegalovirus exposure and HLA in healthy donors. With 60 Vbeta and 13 Jbeta primers, the PCR was carried out. Profiled with immunoSEQ multiplex PCR; TCRdb holds only in-frame clones, not every one. The profile shows over 150,000 clones, approximately 80% of them singletons. The length of the CDR3 is 14 residues. V was clipped by 0 bases and J by 6 bases, with 13 bases between them. CDR1 is SGDLS, CDR2 YYNGEE, per germline. The clonotype was recovered from a woman in her twenties or thirties in good health and CMV-seropositive. This chain connects TRBV9 to TRBJ2-7, with D unresolved. Sequences were obtained from PBMCs. The CDR3 coding sequence is TGTGCCAGCAGCGTAGGACGAGGATTAGGCGAGCAGTACTTC. As protein: CASSVGRGLGEQYF.